Detailed here is one T cell receptor (beta chain). The sample belongs to a study of OX40 agonist ivuxolimab in advanced cancers. The CDR3 sequence is 13 residues long. Germline V CDR1 and CDR2: SNHLY, FYNNEI. V was clipped by 5 bases and J by 6 bases, with 14 bases between them. Sequencing used immunoSEQ multiplex PCR; TCRdb keeps in-frame clones, though not all of them. Of under 20,000 clones listed, 82% were seen once; the top ten hold 3% to 3.5%. Systemic immunosuppression or a history of autoimmune disease excluded patients. The material sequenced was CD4+ or CD8+ T cells sorted from blood, taken in a trial of the OX40 agonist ivuxolimab. V usage is TRBV2 and J usage is TRBJ2-7, with D possibly TRBD1 on 6 matching bases. The receptor was isolated from an adult with an advanced solid tumor such as melanoma, head and neck, liver or kidney cancer. CDR3 sequence: CASSTLTGAEQYF. CDR3 DNA: TGTGCCAGCAGTACTCTGACAGGTGCCGAGCAGTACTTC. The full variable domain, rest sourced from reference TRBV2 and TRBJ2-7, is EPEVTQTPSHQVTQMGQEVILRCVPISNHLYFYWYRQILGQKVEFLVSFYNNEISEKSEIFDDQFSVERPDGSNFTLKIRSTKLEDSAMYFCASSTLTGAEQYFGPGTRLTVT.